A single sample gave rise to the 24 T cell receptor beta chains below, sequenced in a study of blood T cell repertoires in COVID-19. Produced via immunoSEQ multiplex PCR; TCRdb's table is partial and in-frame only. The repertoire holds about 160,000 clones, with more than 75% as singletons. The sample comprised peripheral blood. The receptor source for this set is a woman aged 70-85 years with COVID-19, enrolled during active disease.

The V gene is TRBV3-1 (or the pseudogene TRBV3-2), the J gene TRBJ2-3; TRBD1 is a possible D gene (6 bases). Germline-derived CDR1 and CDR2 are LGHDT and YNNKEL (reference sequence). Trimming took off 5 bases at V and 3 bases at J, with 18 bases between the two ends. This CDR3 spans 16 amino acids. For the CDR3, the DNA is TGTGCCAGCAGCAGCAACCTAAAGGGGGTAACAGATACGCAGTATTTT. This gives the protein CASSSNLKGVTDTQYF.

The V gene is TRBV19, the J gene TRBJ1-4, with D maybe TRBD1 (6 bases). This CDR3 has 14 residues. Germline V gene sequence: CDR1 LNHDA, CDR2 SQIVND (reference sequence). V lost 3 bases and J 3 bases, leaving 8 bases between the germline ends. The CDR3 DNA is TGTGCCAGTAGTATCCGGACAGCTAATGAAAAACTGTTTTTT. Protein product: CASSIRTANEKLFF.

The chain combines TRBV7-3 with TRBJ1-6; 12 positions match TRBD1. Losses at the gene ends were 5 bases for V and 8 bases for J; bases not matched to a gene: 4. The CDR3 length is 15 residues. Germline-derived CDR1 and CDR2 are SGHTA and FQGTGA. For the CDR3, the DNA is TGTGCCAGCAGCACAGGGACAGGGGGCCATTCACCCCTCCACTTT. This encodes CASSTGTGGHSPLHF.

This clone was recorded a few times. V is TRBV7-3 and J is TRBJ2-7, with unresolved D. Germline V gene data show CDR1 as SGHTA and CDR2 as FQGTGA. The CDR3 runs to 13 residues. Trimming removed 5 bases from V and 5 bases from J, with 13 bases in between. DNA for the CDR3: TGTGCCAGCAGCCCCACAGTTGACCACGAGCAGTACTTC. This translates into CASSPTVDHEQYF. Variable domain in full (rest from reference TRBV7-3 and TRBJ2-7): GAGVSQTPSNKVTEKGKYVELRCDPISGHTALYWYRQSLGQGPEFLIYFQGTGAADDSGLPNDRFFAVRPEGSVSTLKIQRTERGDSAVYLCASSPTVDHEQYFGPGTRLTVT.

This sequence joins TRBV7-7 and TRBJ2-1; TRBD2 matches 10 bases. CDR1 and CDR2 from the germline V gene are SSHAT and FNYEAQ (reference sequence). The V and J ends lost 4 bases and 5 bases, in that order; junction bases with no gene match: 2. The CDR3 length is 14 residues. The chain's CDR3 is CASSSGLANNEQFF. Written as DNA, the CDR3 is TGTGCCAGCAGCTCGGGACTAGCGAACAATGAGCAGTTCTTC.

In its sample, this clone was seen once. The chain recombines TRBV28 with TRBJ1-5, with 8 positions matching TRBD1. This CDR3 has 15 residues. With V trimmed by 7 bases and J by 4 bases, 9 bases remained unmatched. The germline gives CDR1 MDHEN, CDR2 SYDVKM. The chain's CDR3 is CASKGGTGVNQPQHF. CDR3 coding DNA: TGTGCCAGCAAGGGCGGGACAGGTGTTAATCAGCCCCAGCATTTT.

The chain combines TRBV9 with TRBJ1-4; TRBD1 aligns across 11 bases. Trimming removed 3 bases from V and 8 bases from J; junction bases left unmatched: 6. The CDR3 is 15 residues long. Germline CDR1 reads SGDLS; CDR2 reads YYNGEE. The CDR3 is CASSAGTGGREKLFF. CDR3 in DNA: TGTGCCAGCAGCGCAGGGACAGGGGGGCGGGAAAAACTGTTTTTT.

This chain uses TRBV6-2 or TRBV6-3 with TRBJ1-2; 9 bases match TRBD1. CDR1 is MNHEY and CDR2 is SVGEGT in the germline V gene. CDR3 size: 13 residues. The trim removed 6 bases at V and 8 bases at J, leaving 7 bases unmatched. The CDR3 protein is CASSGDREFGYTF. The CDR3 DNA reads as TGTGCCAGCAGCGGGGACAGGGAGTTCGGCTACACCTTC.

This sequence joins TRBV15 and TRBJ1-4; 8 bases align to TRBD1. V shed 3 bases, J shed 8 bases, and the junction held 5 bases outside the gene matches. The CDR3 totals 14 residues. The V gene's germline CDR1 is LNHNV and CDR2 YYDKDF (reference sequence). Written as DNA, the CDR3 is TGTGCCACCAGCAGGACAGGGGCTGGGGAAAAACTGTTTTTT. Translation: CATSRTGAGEKLFF.

CDR3 sequence: CASSFGDRGTEAFF. The CDR3 nucleotides read TGTGCCAGCAGCTTTGGGGACAGGGGAACTGAAGCTTTCTTT. This chain uses TRBV7-8 with TRBJ1-1, with TRBD1 matching 10 bases. The CDR3 loop spans 14 amino acids. V dropped 3 bases and J dropped 5; count of bases not matched to a gene: 3. CDR1 and CDR2 from the germline V gene are SGHVS and FQNEAQ.

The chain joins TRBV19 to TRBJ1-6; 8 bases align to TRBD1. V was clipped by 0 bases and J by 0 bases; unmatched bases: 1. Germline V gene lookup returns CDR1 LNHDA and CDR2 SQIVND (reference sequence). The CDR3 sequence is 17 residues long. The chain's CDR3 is CASSIDGTGSYNSPLHF. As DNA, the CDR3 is TGTGCCAGTAGTATAGATGGGACAGGCTCCTATAATTCACCCCTCCACTTT.

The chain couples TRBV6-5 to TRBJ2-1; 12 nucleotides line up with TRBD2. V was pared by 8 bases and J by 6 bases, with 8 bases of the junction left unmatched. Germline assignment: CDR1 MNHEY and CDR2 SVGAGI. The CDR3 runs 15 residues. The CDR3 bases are TGTGCCAGCTGGTCTAGCGGGGGGGCCCGCAATGAGCAGTTCTTC. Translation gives CASWSSGGARNEQFF.

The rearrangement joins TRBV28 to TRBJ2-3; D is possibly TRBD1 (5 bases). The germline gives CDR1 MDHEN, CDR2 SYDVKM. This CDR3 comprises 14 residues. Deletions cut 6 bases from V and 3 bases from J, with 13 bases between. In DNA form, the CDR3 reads TGTGCCAGCAGGAGCCTAGGGGATACAGATACGCAGTATTTT. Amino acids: CASRSLGDTDTQYF.

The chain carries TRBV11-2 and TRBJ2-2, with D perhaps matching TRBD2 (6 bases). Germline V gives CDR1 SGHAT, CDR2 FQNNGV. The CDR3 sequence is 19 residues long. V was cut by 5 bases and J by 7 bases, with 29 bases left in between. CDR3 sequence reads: CASSTPRTGPTSSNGELFF. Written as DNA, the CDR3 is TGTGCCAGCAGCACCCCCCGGACCGGCCCCACTAGCTCGAACGGGGAGCTGTTTTTT.

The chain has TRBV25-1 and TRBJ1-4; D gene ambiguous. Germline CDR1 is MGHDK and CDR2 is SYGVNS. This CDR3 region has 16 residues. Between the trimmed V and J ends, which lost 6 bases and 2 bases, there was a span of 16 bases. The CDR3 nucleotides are TGTGCCAGCAGCGATATGAGCGGTTTCACTAATGAAAAACTGTTTTTT. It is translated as CASSDMSGFTNEKLFF.

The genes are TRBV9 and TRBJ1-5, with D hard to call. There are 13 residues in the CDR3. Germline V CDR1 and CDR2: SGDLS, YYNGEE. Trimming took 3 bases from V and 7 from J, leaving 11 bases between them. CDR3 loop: CASSENPRQPQHF. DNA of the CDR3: TGTGCCAGCAGCGAAAACCCCCGGCAGCCCCAGCATTTT. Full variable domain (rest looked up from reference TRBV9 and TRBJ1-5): DSGVTQTPKHLITATGQRVTLRCSPRSGDLSVYWYQQSLDQGLQFLIQYYNGEERAKGNILERFSAQQFPDLHSELNLSSLELGDSALYFCASSENPRQPQHFGDGTRLSIL.

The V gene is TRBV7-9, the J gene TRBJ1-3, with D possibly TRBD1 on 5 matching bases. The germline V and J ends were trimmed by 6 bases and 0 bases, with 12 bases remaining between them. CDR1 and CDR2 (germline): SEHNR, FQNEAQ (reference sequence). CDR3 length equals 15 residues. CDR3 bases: TGTGCCAGCAGTTTCTCGGGGGTCTCTGGAAACACCATATATTTT. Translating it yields CASSFSGVSGNTIYF.

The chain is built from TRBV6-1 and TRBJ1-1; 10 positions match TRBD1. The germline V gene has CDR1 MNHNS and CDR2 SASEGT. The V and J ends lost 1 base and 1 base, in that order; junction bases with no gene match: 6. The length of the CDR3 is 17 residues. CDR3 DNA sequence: TGTGCCAGCAGTGAAGGAACGGGACAGGGGAGGAACACTGAAGCTTTCTTT. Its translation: CASSEGTGQGRNTEAFF.

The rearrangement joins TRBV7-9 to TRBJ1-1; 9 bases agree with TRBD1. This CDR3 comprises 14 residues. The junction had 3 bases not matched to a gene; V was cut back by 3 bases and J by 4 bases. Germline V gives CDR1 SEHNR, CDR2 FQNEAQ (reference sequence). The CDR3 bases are TGTGCCAGCAGCTTGGGACAGGGTCGCACTGAAGCTTTCTTT. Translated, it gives CASSLGQGRTEAFF.

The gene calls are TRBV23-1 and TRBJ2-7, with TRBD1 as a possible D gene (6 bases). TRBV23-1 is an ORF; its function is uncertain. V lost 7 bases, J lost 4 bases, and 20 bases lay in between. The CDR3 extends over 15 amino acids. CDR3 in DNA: TGCGCCAGCACCGCTCAGGGCAGGGGAAAGTACGAGCAGTACTTC. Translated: CASTAQGRGKYEQYF.

The CDR3 nucleotides read TGTGCCAGCAGCTTAGTGGGCAGTTTTAAGCCCGGAGGTGGGGCCGGGGAGCTGTTTTTT. This translates into CASSLVGSFKPGGGAGELFF. The chain is built from TRBV7-6 and TRBJ2-2; D perhaps matches TRBD2 (5 bases). The V gene's germline CDR1 is SGHVS and CDR2 FNYEAQ. V gave up 1 base and J gave up 6 bases, with 27 bases separating them. The CDR3 runs 20 residues.

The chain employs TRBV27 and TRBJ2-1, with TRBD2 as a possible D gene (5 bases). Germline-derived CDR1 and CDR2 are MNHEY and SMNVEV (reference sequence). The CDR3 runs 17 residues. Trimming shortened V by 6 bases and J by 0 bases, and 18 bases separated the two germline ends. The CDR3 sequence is CASRTLEGPSSYNEQFF. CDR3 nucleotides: TGTGCCAGCAGAACCCTTGAGGGCCCCAGCTCCTACAATGAGCAGTTCTTC.

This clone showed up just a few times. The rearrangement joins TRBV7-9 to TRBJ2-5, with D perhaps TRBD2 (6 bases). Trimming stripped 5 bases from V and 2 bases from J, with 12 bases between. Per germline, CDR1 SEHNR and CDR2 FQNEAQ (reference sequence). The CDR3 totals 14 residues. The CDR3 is CASSKKGLQETQYF. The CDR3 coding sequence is TGTGCCAGCAGCAAAAAGGGACTGCAAGAGACCCAGTACTTC.

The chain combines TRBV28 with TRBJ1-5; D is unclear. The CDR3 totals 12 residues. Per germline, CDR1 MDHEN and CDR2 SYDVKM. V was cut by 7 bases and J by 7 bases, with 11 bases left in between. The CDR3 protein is CASKSAGQPQHF. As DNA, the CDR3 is TGTGCCAGCAAGTCTGCCGGGCAGCCCCAGCATTTT.